This T cell receptor beta chain originates from a study of T cells in localized non-small cell lung cancer. General study results and limits: Longer survival (overall) was linked to higher T cell density in blood. Sequencing involved a lone tumor region, leaving heterogeneity possible. Adjacent uninvolved lung had the highest clonality, suggesting focused antigen responses. In adjacent lung appeared a median around 56 of the top 100 tumor clones.

TCRdb keeps only in-frame clones here, not all; method: immunoSEQ multiplex PCR. The sample contains fewer than 100,000 clones, 80% of which appear only once. Germline CDR1 reads SGHTA; CDR2 reads FQGNSA. V lost 5 bases, J lost 0 bases, and 12 bases stayed unmatched. This CDR3 comprises 17 residues. Note on this clone: The target antigen is unknown.

This rearrangement joins TRBV7-2 to TRBJ1-2; 7 bases are shared with TRBD1. The TCR sequence derives from a female donor older than 55 with stage I lung adenocarcinoma. The material was peripheral blood, obtained before any cancer treatment. The CDR3 loop is CASSSRQGPITNYGYTF. As DNA, the CDR3 is TGTGCCAGCAGCAGCCGACAGGGCCCCATTACTAACTATGGCTACACCTTC.